Reported below is one T cell receptor (beta chain). Trimming pared 7 bases from V and 0 bases from J, leaving 16 bases between. Germline CDR1 is DFQATT and CDR2 is SNEGSKA (reference sequence). This CDR3 is built from 15 residues. Unique molecular identifiers tagged the TCRbeta library. MiXCR, applied by TCRdb to the PCR reads, yields one record per CDR3 protein. Of about 370,000 distinct CDR3 sequences listed, roughly 22% are singletons. This record comes from a study of T-cell reconstitution after alpha-beta-depleted transplantation in children. The sample was PBMCs from the stem cell graft donor, taken from the stem cell graft. This rearrangement joins TRBV20-1 to TRBJ1-5; the D gene is possibly TRBD1 (6 bases). This TCR derives from a human donor who donated a stem cell graft to a child with acute myeloid leukemia. This CDR3 is CSVAGGAGSNQPQHF. The CDR3 DNA follows: TGCAGTGTAGCTGGGGGCGCGGGTAGCAATCAGCCCCAGCATTTT.